This T cell receptor (beta chain) is drawn from a study of CD4 T cells in relation to SARS-CoV-2 and coronaviruses. Turning to this clone: Its antigen is as yet unknown.

Using immunoSEQ multiplex PCR, the repertoire was profiled, and TCRdb retains in-frame clones only, with some absent. The sample holds about 37,000 clones, less than 85% seen once. V shed 3 bases and J shed 12 bases, with 12 bases lying between them. The CDR3 is made up of 12 amino acids. The V gene's germline CDR1 is MDHEN and CDR2 SYDVKM. The V and J genes are TRBV28 and TRBJ2-1; no firm D call. The material sequenced was naive CD4+ T cells from PBMCs, cultured in vitro. Subset defined: naive CD4+ T cells isolated by negative enrichment. The receptor was derived from an adult with COVID-19. The CDR3 region has the DNA TGTGCCAGCAGTTTTCAGGCCCTTGGGCAGTTCTTC. Its translation is CASSFQALGQFF.